Listed here are 10 T cell receptor beta chains from one sample, sequenced in a study of OX40 agonist ivuxolimab in advanced cancers. Clones were read by immunoSEQ multiplex PCR, and TCRdb kept only the in-frame ones, dropping some. The data hold about 71,000 clones, with around 86% observed a single time. The sequencing here drew on CD4+ or CD8+ T cells sorted from blood, taken in a trial of the OX40 agonist ivuxolimab. These receptors were obtained from an adult with an advanced solid tumor such as melanoma, head and neck, liver or kidney cancer.

This rearrangement joins TRBV28 to TRBJ1-2; 7 bases align to TRBD1. Germline CDR1 and CDR2: MDHEN and SYDVKM. This CDR3 contains 17 residues. With V trimmed by 1 base and J by 5 bases, 13 bases remained unmatched. CDR3 coding DNA: TGTGCCAGCAGTTTATCGTCGCGGCAGGGGGGAAGGTATGGCTACACCTTC. Protein: CASSLSSRQGGRYGYTF.

CDR3 in amino acids: CASSFHSNQPQHF. CDR3 coding DNA: TGCGCCAGCAGCTTTCATAGCAATCAGCCCCAGCATTTT. This chain connects TRBV5-1 to TRBJ1-5; D ambiguous. CDR1 SGHRS and CDR2 YFSETQ come from the germline V gene. Between the trimmed V and J ends, which lost 2 bases and 0 bases, there was a span of 3 bases. CDR3 length: 13 residues.

The V and J genes are TRBV7-9 and TRBJ2-7; TRBD1 matches 7 bases. In germline, CDR1 is SEHNR, CDR2 FQNEAQ (reference sequence). With V trimmed by 1 base and J by 4 bases, 4 bases remained unmatched. The CDR3 sequence is 14 residues long. CDR3 DNA sequence: TGTGCCAGCAGCTTAGGTGGACAGGTTTACGAGCAGTACTTC. It translates to CASSLGGQVYEQYF. Based on the CDR3 plus reference TRBV7-9 and TRBJ2-7, the full variable domain is DTGVSQNPRHKITKRGQNVTFRCDPISEHNRLYWYRQTLGQGPEFLTYFQNEAQLEKSRLLSDRFSAERPKGSFSTLEIQRTEQGDSAMYLCASSLGGQVYEQYFGPGTRLTVT.

The V gene is TRBV5-1, the J gene TRBJ1-2; 10 bases line up with TRBD1. The CDR3 consists of 12 residues. In germline, CDR1 is SGHRS, CDR2 YFSETQ. Trimming cost V 4 bases and J 6 bases; bases outside gene matches: 0. The CDR3 nucleotides are TGCGCCAGCAGCGGGACAGGGGATGGCTACACCTTC. Translating gives CASSGTGDGYTF.

This chain joins TRBV6-4 and TRBJ1-2; 9 bases match TRBD1. The CDR3 is made up of 15 amino acids. V lost 7 bases and J lost 5; bases outside the gene matches: 11. The germline CDR1 and CDR2 sequences are MRHNA and SNTAGT. CDR3 sequence reads: CASTSTQGARYGYTF. DNA for the CDR3: TGTGCCAGCACCTCAACACAGGGGGCGAGGTATGGCTACACCTTC.

The CDR3 bases are TGTGCCAGCAGCCCTGACAGCTTCATGAACACTGAAGCTTTCTTT. Its protein is CASSPDSFMNTEAFF. V and J are TRBV7-8 and TRBJ1-1; D perhaps matches TRBD1 (5 bases). The CDR3 spans 15 residues. Germline V gene data show CDR1 as SGHVS and CDR2 as FQNEAQ. The V end lost 5 bases, the J end lost 0 bases, and 13 bases lay between the germline ends.

The V call is TRBV7-8, the J call TRBJ2-7, with TRBD1 matching over 7 bases. Germline CDR1 reads SGHVS; CDR2 reads FQNEAQ. With 5 bases clipped from V and 2 bases from J, the junction kept 9 bases outside the gene matches. CDR3 length equals 15 residues. DNA for the CDR3: TGTGCCAGCAGCCCCTTGGTCGGGACAGCCTACGAGCAGTACTTC. Amino acid sequence: CASSPLVGTAYEQYF.

The CDR3 here is CAWGDSSYEQYF. The CDR3 nucleotides are TGTGCCTGGGGGGACAGTTCCTACGAGCAGTACTTC. The chain uses TRBV30 and TRBJ2-7, with TRBD1 matching over 7 bases. The ends lost 5 bases at V and 1 base at J; junction bases unmatched: 2. The CDR3 extends over 12 amino acids. In germline, CDR1 is GTSNPN, CDR2 SVGIG (reference sequence).

The gene calls are TRBV11-3 and TRBJ2-3, with 7 bases lining up with TRBD1. The germline V gene has CDR1 SGHNT and CDR2 YENEEA. After removal of 3 bases from V and 8 bases from J, the junction contained 5 bases not matched to a gene. The CDR3 has 13 amino acids. CDR3 DNA sequence: TGTGCCAGCAGCTTGGGTCGACAGGGTACGCAGTATTTT. Its translation: CASSLGRQGTQYF.

The chain has TRBV30 and TRBJ2-1; 11 nucleotides line up with TRBD2. V shed 3 bases and J 9 bases; nucleotides not matched to a gene: 16. Germline-derived CDR1 and CDR2 are GTSNPN and SVGIG (reference sequence). CDR3 length: 17 amino acids. CDR3 nucleotide sequence: TGTGCCTGGAGGGGGGCGGGGACTAGCGGAGTGGGGGGTGAGCAGTTCTTC. Amino acids: CAWRGAGTSGVGGEQFF.